The entry that follows covers one TCR beta chain sequence. Its recognized antigen is unknown. No base-level quality is on record; no much larger clone is a single base apart. From the cysteine up to the phenylalanine, the CDR3 has a length of 11 residues. The read is trimmed to its CDR3 DNA, 33 bases read in frame from base 1. CDR1 LNHDA and CDR2 SQIVND were looked up in the germline V gene (reference sequence). A distance of 1 base separates the germline ends of V and J, which lose 2 bases and 6 bases respectively. Patients with a history of autoimmune disease or receiving systemic immunosuppression were excluded from the trial. Peripheral blood for TCR sequencing was drawn from every dose cohort at baseline, at cycle 4 day 1 and at cycle 7 day 1. Samples were obtained from an open-label, multicenter, first-in-human phase I dose-escalation trial of ivuxolimab. Adults with locally advanced or metastatic melanoma, renal cell, hepatocellular, or head and neck squamous cell carcinoma were enrolled in the trial. CD4+ and CD8+ T cells were sorted separately from peripheral blood before TCR sequencing.

These data come from a study of OX40 agonist ivuxolimab in advanced cancers. Concerning the study at large: Ivuxolimab was an agonistic, fully human IgG2 monoclonal antibody directed against OX40 (CD134), a costimulatory receptor. Intravenous ivuxolimab was administered to patients every 2 weeks at six dose levels: 0.01, 0.1, 0.3, 1.5, 3 and 10 mg/kg. Of the approximately 53 patients in dose escalation, 19 had hepatocellular carcinoma, about 15 had melanoma, 9 had renal cell carcinoma and 9 had head and neck cancer. In the dose-escalation cohort, approximately 82% of patients were male, and the mean age was 60 years with a range of roughly 20 to 80. Patients were allowed to have had prior anti-PD-1, anti-PD-L1 or anti-CTLA-4 therapy, and around 43% of the dose-escalation patients had been treated with checkpoint inhibitors. Three dose-escalation patients achieved partial responses, one with hepatocellular carcinoma and two with cutaneous melanoma. The point of sequencing TCRbeta in the periphery was to test whether ivuxolimab changed TCR sequence diversity and drove clonal T-cell expansion. The paper reports the monotherapy dose-escalation portion (N of about 54 patients) of the phase I ivuxolimab trial.

Findings and caveats that apply to the study as a whole: Which antigens the clonally expanded peripheral T cells were specific for was not determined. On average, CD8+ T cells showed more expanded clones than CD4+ T cells after ivuxolimab. Low levels of normalized T-cell clonal expansion were also seen in some patients who did not respond. Partial responders in the 0.1-3.0 mg/kg groups had among the lowest normalized peripheral clonal expansion, especially among CD8+ T cells. At doses from 0.1 to 3.0 mg/kg, clonal expansion was seen in both CD4+ and CD8+ blood T cells between baseline and week 6.

Genomic DNA was extracted from sorted cells for sequencing of the TCRbeta CDR3 region. TCRbeta CDR3 regions were sequenced using the immunoSEQ Assay. What TCRdb holds here is the immuneACCESS table cut down to in-frame rearrangements. Part of the clones is not present; checked against another copy, under half of the missing clones reflect an unresolved V gene, and the others are unexplained. Recorded for this sample are around 21,000 clones; around four fifths of them occurred a single time. The ten largest account for around 30% of the sample. This receptor chain uses TRBV19 and TRBJ2-2; no D gene is confidently identified. The sample consisted of CD4+ or CD8+ T cells sorted from blood, taken in a trial of the OX40 agonist ivuxolimab. The TCR comes from an adult with an advanced solid tumor such as melanoma, head and neck, liver or kidney cancer. The sequence in DNA is TGTGCCAGTAGTATATCCGGGGAGCTGTTTTTT. This yields the protein CASSISGELFF.